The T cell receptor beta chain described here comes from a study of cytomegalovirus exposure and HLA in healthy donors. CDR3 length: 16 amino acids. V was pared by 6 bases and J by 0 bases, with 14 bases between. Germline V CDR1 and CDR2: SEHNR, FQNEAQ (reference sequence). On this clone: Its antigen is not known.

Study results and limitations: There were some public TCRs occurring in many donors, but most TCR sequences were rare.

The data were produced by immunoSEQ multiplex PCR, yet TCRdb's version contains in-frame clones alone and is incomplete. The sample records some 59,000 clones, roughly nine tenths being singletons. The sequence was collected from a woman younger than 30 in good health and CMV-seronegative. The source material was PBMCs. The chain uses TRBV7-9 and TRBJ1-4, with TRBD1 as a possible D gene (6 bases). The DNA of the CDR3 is TGTGCCAGCAGGATACAGGGACCTGCAACTAATGAAAAACTGTTTTTT. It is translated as CASRIQGPATNEKLFF.